One sample yielded the 21 T cell receptor beta chains listed below, sequenced in a study of blood T cell repertoires in COVID-19. Only in-frame clones appear in the TCRdb table, and some are missing; sequencing was by immunoSEQ multiplex PCR. The data show some 190,000 clones, with 82% seen just once and 7.8% held by the top ten. Sequencing was carried out using peripheral blood. These receptors were taken from an older woman with COVID-19, enrolled during active disease.

This clone was observed a single time. This chain links TRBV5-1 with TRBJ1-1, with D perhaps TRBD1 (6 bases). Trimming shortened V by 1 base and J by 3 bases, and 7 bases separated the two germline ends. From germline, CDR1 is SGHRS and CDR2 YFSETQ. This CDR3 region has 13 residues. In DNA, the CDR3 is TGCGCCAGCAGCTTGCAGGGGTACACTGAAGCTTTCTTT. It is translated as CASSLQGYTEAFF.

The V and J genes are TRBV6-6 and TRBJ2-1; 8 nucleotides match TRBD2. J was trimmed by 4 bases and V by 7 bases; bases with no gene match: 3. Germline CDR1 and CDR2: MNHNY and SVGAGI (reference sequence). The CDR3 spans 13 residues. CDR3 DNA sequence: TGTGCCAGCACCACTAGCGGATACAATGAGCAGTTCTTC. The encoded protein is CASTTSGYNEQFF.

This clone was seen once. The V gene is TRBV2, the J gene TRBJ2-5, with 8 nucleotides matching TRBD1. Germline lookup yields CDR1 SNHLY and CDR2 FYNNEI. The V segment lost 6 bases and the J segment 4 bases; nucleotides outside the gene matches: 10. This CDR3 spans 15 amino acids. CDR3 nucleotides: TGTGCCAGCAGGGGCAGGGGGCGCGTTCGAGAGACCCAGTACTTC. This codes for CASRGRGRVRETQYF.

V usage is TRBV7-6 and J usage is TRBJ2-2; no definite D call. The V and J ends lost 5 bases and 0 bases respectively, with 16 bases between them. CDR3 length: 17 amino acids. Germline lookup yields CDR1 SGHVS and CDR2 FNYEAQ. CDR3 sequence: CASSPLVSVTNTGELFF. CDR3 nucleotide sequence: TGTGCCAGCAGCCCTCTTGTGAGTGTCACGAACACCGGGGAGCTGTTTTTT.

Only a few counts were recorded for this clone. Here the CDR3 DNA reads TGCGCCAGCAGCTTGCAGCGGGACAGGCTCAATGAGCAGTTCTTC. Translation: CASSLQRDRLNEQFF. The chain couples TRBV5-1 to TRBJ2-1; possible D gene TRBD1, 8 bases. Trimming took off 1 base at V and 6 bases at J, with 14 bases between the two ends. This CDR3 has 15 amino acids. The germline V gene has CDR1 SGHRS and CDR2 YFSETQ.

The rearrangement uses TRBV4-2 and TRBJ1-1; a possible D gene is TRBD1 (5 bases). CDR1 and CDR2 (germline): LGHNA, YNFKEQ. This CDR3 contains 14 residues. Deletions cut 1 base from V and 3 bases from J, with 9 bases between. CDR3 sequence: CASSQVWGDTEAFF. The CDR3 DNA sequence: TGTGCCAGCAGCCAAGTTTGGGGGGACACTGAAGCTTTCTTT.

The chain employs TRBV5-1 and TRBJ1-3; 9 nucleotides line up with TRBD1. CDR1 is SGHRS, CDR2 YFSETQ, per germline. V lost 2 bases and J lost 4; bases outside the gene matches: 4. The CDR3 extends over 15 amino acids. CDR3 amino acids: CASSFSGQGGNTIYF. For the CDR3, the DNA is TGCGCCAGCAGCTTCTCCGGACAGGGGGGAAACACCATATATTTT.

The CDR3 spells CASSYGGGWNTEAFF. DNA of the CDR3: TGTGCCAGCAGTTATGGGGGCGGATGGAACACTGAAGCTTTCTTT. J is TRBJ1-1 and V is TRBV28; tentatively, D is TRBD1 (6 bases). CDR3 length: 15 amino acids. The germline CDR1 and CDR2 sequences are MDHEN and SYDVKM. With 4 bases removed from V and 1 base from J, the gap between germline ends came to 13 bases.

This chain joins TRBV6-5 and TRBJ1-1; 10 bases fit TRBD1. V lost 6 bases to trimming and J lost 10 bases; unmatched junction nucleotides: 11. Per the germline V gene, CDR1 is MNHEY and CDR2 is SVGAGI. CDR3 length: 14 residues. The CDR3 DNA follows: TGTGCCAGCAGAGACAGGGGGCCCGGGGGGGGAGCTTTCTTT. This gives the protein CASRDRGPGGGAFF.

V gene TRBV5-1 combines with J gene TRBJ1-6; weak D call: TRBD1 (6 bases). Germline V gives CDR1 SGHRS, CDR2 YFSETQ. Trimming left V 4 bases short and J 0 bases short, with 14 bases between. This CDR3 has 17 residues. Written as DNA, the CDR3 is TGCGCCAGCAGCAACCGTCAGGGGAGCTCCTATAATTCACCCCTCCACTTT. Translating it yields CASSNRQGSSYNSPLHF.

With respect to this clone: Germline and junction disagree at one end, which may indicate a read error. The chain combines TRBV6-5 with TRBJ1-4; 7 bases align to TRBD1. The CDR3 sequence is 13 residues long. Looked up from germline, CDR1 is MNHEY and CDR2 is SVGAGI. The CDR3 protein is CASCYRGYEKLFF. The DNA for the CDR3 is TGTGCCAGCTGTTACAGGGGTTATGAAAAACTGTTTTTT.

The gene calls are TRBV7-3 and TRBJ2-3; 9 bases are shared with TRBD2. Trimming took 0 bases from V and 0 from J; bases not matched to a gene: 4. The CDR3 runs to 17 residues. CDR1 and CDR2 (germline): SGHTA, FQGTGA. Here the CDR3 DNA reads TGTGCCAGCAGCTTAACTATAGCGGGAGAGAGCACAGATACGCAGTATTTT. Its translation: CASSLTIAGESTDTQYF.

The chain combines TRBV4-3 with TRBJ2-2; TRBD2 matches 9 bases. The CDR3 loop spans 19 amino acids. Trimming cost V 1 base and J 6 bases; bases outside gene matches: 15. CDR1 LGHNA and CDR2 YSLEER come from the germline V gene. CDR3 nucleotide sequence: TGCGCCAGCAGCCAAGTGGGTTTGCGGGAGGGCCAATCAGCCGGGGAGCTGTTTTTT. Encoded protein: CASSQVGLREGQSAGELFF.

V and J are TRBV5-1 and TRBJ1-2, with 9 nucleotides matching TRBD1. The CDR3 is 14 amino acids. Germline CDR1 and CDR2: SGHRS and YFSETQ. Trimming took 4 bases from V and 3 from J; bases not matched to a gene: 4. The CDR3 is CASSPRTGDYGYTF. CDR3 bases: TGCGCCAGCAGCCCCCGGACAGGGGACTATGGCTACACCTTC. Variable domain in full (rest from reference TRBV5-1 and TRBJ1-2): KAGVTQTPRYLIKTRGQQVTLSCSPISGHRSVSWYQQTPGQGLQFLFEYFSETQRNKGNFPGRFSGRQFSNSRSEMNVSTLELGDSALYLCASSPRTGDYGYTFGSGTRLTVV.

The chain joins TRBV18 to TRBJ2-7, with a weak D call TRBD1 (6 bases). CDR3 size: 15 residues. Per germline, CDR1 KGHSH and CDR2 LQKENI. V was clipped by 2 bases and J by 2 bases, with 13 bases between them. CDR3 sequence (DNA): TGTGCCAGCTCACCATCAGGGGCCCCTACCTACGAGCAGTACGTC. Encoded protein: CASSPSGAPTYEQYV.

The V call is TRBV7-3, the J call TRBJ1-6; D ambiguous. Germline values: CDR1 SGHTA, CDR2 FQGTGA. The CDR3 length is 14 residues. The V and J ends lost 6 bases and 5 bases respectively, with 11 bases between them. The DNA for the CDR3 is TGTGCCAGCAGTGCGGCGGGGAATAATTCACCCCTCCACTTT. It codes for CASSAAGNNSPLHF. Looking up the rest from reference TRBV7-3 and TRBJ1-6 gives the full variable domain: GAGVSQTPSNKVTEKGKYVELRCDPISGHTALYWYRQSLGQGPEFLIYFQGTGAADDSGLPNDRFFAVRPEGSVSTLKIQRTERGDSAVYLCASSAAGNNSPLHFGNGTRLTVT.

The chain links TRBV28 to TRBJ1-1; D remains unclear. Trimming left V 7 bases short and J 4 bases short, with 7 bases between. Germline V gene lookup returns CDR1 MDHEN and CDR2 SYDVKM. The CDR3 spans 11 residues. This CDR3 reads CASNEGTEAFF. The CDR3 bases are TGTGCCAGCAACGAGGGCACTGAAGCTTTCTTT.

This rearrangement joins TRBV19 to TRBJ1-1; D possibly corresponds to TRBD1 (6 bases). This CDR3 comprises 14 residues. V lost 5 bases to trimming and J lost 1 base, with 11 bases between them. Germline loops: CDR1 LNHDA, CDR2 SQIVND (reference sequence). DNA of the CDR3: TGTGCCAGTAGTCCCGGGACAACGAACACTGAAGCTTTCTTT. It translates to CASSPGTTNTEAFF.

The V call is TRBV6-2 or TRBV6-3, the J call TRBJ1-5; possibly TRBD1 for D (6 bases). This CDR3 has 13 residues. Per germline, CDR1 MNHEY and CDR2 SVGEGT. Trimming cost V 3 bases and J 6 bases, with 9 bases left between them. The CDR3 DNA reads TGTGCCAGCAGTTATCAGGGGTTTCAGCCCCAGCATTTT. It translates to CASSYQGFQPQHF.

The rearrangement links TRBV5-8 to TRBJ1-2, with 7 bases lining up with TRBD1. CDR1 is SGHTS and CDR2 is YDEGEE in the germline V gene. CDR3 length equals 13 residues. Germline trimming cut 4 bases from V and 5 bases from J; bases unmatched to any gene: 5. CDR3 DNA sequence: TGTGCCAGCAGCCCAACAGGGGTTTATGGCTACACCTTC. Its translation is CASSPTGVYGYTF.

This sequence joins TRBV7-2 and TRBJ1-1; maybe TRBD1 (6 bases). The V end lost 5 bases, the J end lost 4 bases, and 14 bases lay between the germline ends. The CDR3 has 14 amino acids. CDR1 and CDR2 (germline): SGHTA, FQGNSA. This CDR3 is CASSPGTRGTEAFF. The DNA of the CDR3 is TGTGCCAGCAGCCCCGGGACACGGGGCACTGAAGCTTTCTTT.